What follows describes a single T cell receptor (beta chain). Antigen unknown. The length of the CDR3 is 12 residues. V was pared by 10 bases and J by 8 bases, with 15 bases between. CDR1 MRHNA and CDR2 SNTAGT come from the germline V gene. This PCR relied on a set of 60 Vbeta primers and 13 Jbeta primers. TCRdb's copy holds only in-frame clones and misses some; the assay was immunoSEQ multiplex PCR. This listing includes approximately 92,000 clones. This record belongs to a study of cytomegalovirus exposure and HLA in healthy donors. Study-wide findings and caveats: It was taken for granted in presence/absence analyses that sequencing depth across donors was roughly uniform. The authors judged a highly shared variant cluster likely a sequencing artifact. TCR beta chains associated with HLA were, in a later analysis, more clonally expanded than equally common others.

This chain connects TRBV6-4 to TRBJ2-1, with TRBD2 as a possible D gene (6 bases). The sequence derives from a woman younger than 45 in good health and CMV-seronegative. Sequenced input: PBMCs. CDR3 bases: TGTGCCACTTTCGGGAGAGACGATGAGCAGTTCTTC. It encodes CATFGRDDEQFF.